This T cell receptor (beta chain) was obtained from a study of shared clonotypes between healthy human individuals (TCRdb year 2020). Study-wide context: Three men and two women, aged 18 to 49 years, made up the cohort. To estimate repertoire size and how much clonotypes are shared between individuals, the study performed deep sequencing of blood TCR repertoires from five healthy adults. Per donor, leukapheresis produced somewhere between about 0.9 and 9.5 billion PBMCs. Libraries were prepared and TCR repertoires were sequenced by different laboratories using diverse techniques, in order to increase sequencing depth and limit assay-specific biases. For each donor, three plates each were used for CD4 naive and CD4 memory, two plates were used for CD8 naive, and one plate was used for CD8 memory. Study-wide findings and limitations: Pairwise subsampling led to the expectation that sequencing depth would affect the degree of clonotype sharing among donors. Only blood was sampled, and tissue TCR repertoires likely differ from those in blood. Estimated clonotype richness was generally larger for naive than for memory subsets. The genetic and exposure-history diversity represented was limited by the small number of donors. About 4.5% of naive CD4, 3.5% of naive CD8, about 2.5% of memory CD4, and around 0.42% of memory CD8 clonotypes were shared across a few donors. Rarefaction of sorted-subset datasets indicated incomplete sequencing despite the large sequencing depth. Higher generation probabilities were observed for clonotypes shared by all four sorted-subset donors than for non-shared clonotypes.

Counted from cysteine to phenylalanine, this CDR3 has 16 amino acids. This entry keeps only the CDR3 DNA: 48 bases, framed from base 1. The junction carries 16 bases between V and J, which are trimmed by 0 bases and 3 bases respectively. CDR1 SGHNT and CDR2 YYREEE are derived from the germline V gene (reference sequence). For this clone: The target of this receptor is not known. The sample holds no much larger clone one base away, and base qualities are not on file.

Healthy HIV-negative adults with no recently reported acute infections or vaccinations were included as donors. Only Caucasian adults living in Nashville, Tennessee, USA were represented among the donors. CD4+ T cells were enriched through magnetic negative selection, after which naive cells were positively selected on CD45RA and the remaining negative fraction served as the memory subset. After blood collection by leukapheresis, PBMCs were isolated using Ficoll-Histopaque density gradient centrifugation and then cryopreserved in the vapor phase of liquid nitrogen. Analytical flow cytometry was used to check the purity and quantity of every magnetically sorted T cell population. Genomic DNA was isolated from each sorted fraction and quantified by UV absorbance on a Nanodrop 2000c. TCR CDR3 regions were amplified from genomic DNA by multiplex PCR using the deep immunoSEQ assay. Extracted genomic DNA from each cell subset was distributed evenly across all wells of several immunoSEQ 96-well plates, and each plate was treated as a replicate. For sorted subsets, approximately 200 ng of genomic DNA, equivalent to 25,000 to 30,000 T cell genomes, went into each replicate PCR. The purified libraries were quantified using a Qubit 3.0 fluorometer, sized with a Bioanalyzer 2100, and then quantified again using the KAPA Library Quantification kit. Every immunoSEQ 96-well plate was sequenced on a dedicated single-read 150-cycle Illumina NextSeq 550 flow cell. The source study handled its data this way. Because the immunoSEQ output held only junctional sequences and lacked quality scores, the filtering could not match the filtering applied to full-length reads. To assign V/J genes and CDR3, sequences were annotated against IMGT germline references using PyIR, a Python wrapper for IgBLAST v1.9. Reads with weak V/J assignments (E-value above 1e-6), missing CDR3, stop codons, out-of-frame junctions, or ambiguous translated residues were removed. A V3J clonotype was defined by an identical inferred V gene, J gene, and CDR3 amino acid sequence. Percentage overlap between repertoires was calculated by dividing the number of shared unique clonotypes by the size of the smaller repertoire. RTK rarefaction, the Chao1 estimator, and Recon v2.1 estimates of unobserved clonotypes were used to assess repertoire richness. Generation probabilities were computed with OLGA for all TCRbeta clonotypes obtained by the gDNA method from several donors. TCRdb retrieved this table from immuneACCESS and kept in-frame rearrangements only. Not all clones are present; in checked studies, unresolved V genes account for under half, and no reason is known for the remainder. V and J calls and clone size are given by that table; D and trimming were obtained from the DNA. The sample table contains around 1.5 million clones; only one count was recorded for nearly 99% of them. 0.4% to 0.55% of the sample comes from the top ten.

This clonotype was sampled from a man younger than 40 in good health. The source material was naive CD4+ T cells sorted from blood. The cell subset or site tag for this specimen amounts to: CD45RA+ positively selected. The chain employs TRBV5-4 and TRBJ2-7; TRBD1 could be the D gene, as 7 bases match. This receptor carries the CDR3 CASSLELLQGGYEQYF. The nucleotide sequence is given as TGTGCCAGCAGCTTGGAGCTCTTGCAGGGGGGCTACGAGCAGTACTTC.